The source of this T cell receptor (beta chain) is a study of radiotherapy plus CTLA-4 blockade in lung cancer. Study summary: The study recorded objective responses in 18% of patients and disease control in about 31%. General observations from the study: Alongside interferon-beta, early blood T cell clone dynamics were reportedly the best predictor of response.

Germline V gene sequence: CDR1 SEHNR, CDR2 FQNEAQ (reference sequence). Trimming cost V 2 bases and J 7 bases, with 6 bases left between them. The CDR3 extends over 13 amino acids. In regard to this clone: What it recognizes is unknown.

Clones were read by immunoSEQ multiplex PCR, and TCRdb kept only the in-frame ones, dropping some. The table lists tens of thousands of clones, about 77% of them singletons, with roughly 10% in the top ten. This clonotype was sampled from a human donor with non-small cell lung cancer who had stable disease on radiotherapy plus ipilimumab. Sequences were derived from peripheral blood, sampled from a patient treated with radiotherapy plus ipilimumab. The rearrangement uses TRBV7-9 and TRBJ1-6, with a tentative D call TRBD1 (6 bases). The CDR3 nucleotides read TGTGCCAGCAGCTTACAGGGGAATTCACCCCTCCACTTT. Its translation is CASSLQGNSPLHF.